Listed below are T cell receptor beta chains from one sample, sequenced in a study of monozygotic twins with inflammatory bowel disease. For each CDR3 protein, TCRdb gives one entry from its re-call of the 5' RACE reads, without DNA. The sample includes about 420,000 distinct CDR3 sequences. The source material was blood. Receptors were obtained from a human donor with ulcerative colitis or Crohn's disease, or a healthy co-twin of an affected twin (not recorded which). Both conserved end residues are part of each CDR3.

CDR3 protein	J gene	V gene
CASSESRGAVGELFF	TRBJ2-2	TRBV25-1
CASSHPGGGASGYTF	TRBJ1-2	TRBV4-1
CASTHRGQGDGNIQYF	TRBJ2-4	TRBV19
CASSVTSGLGGEQFF	TRBJ2-1	TRBV9
CASSLFSAGINLYNEQFF	TRBJ2-1	TRBV5-1
CASSYRPSDSYNEQFF	TRBJ2-1	TRBV6-5
CASSADRGYEQYF	TRBJ2-7	TRBV5-5
CASSLGPTGTQYF	TRBJ2-5	TRBV12-3/TRBV12-4
CASSQGQLAGLQETQYF	TRBJ2-5	TRBV4-2
CSYSDQGSGANVLTF	TRBJ2-6	TRBV20-1
CASSSGVAGQGF	TRBJ2-1	TRBV7-2
CASRAAITDTQYF	TRBJ2-3	TRBV2
CASSLGTGGKVNEQFF	TRBJ2-1	TRBV5-1
CASSIEGTAYNEQFF	TRBJ2-1	TRBV19
CASSPSGKDTGELFF	TRBJ2-2	TRBV5-4
CSARPLTGNSPLHF	TRBJ1-6	TRBV20-1
CATSRGGTGRETQYF	TRBJ2-5	TRBV15
CSASRQYGELFF	TRBJ2-2	TRBV20-1
CASSLEGSAWTQHF	TRBJ1-5	TRBV7-2
CASSLVGQGLPNEQFF	TRBJ2-1	TRBV5-1
CASRFRPQGRMDTDTQYF	TRBJ2-3	TRBV11-1
CASSRFLMSNQPQHF	TRBJ1-5	TRBV5-5
CASSQDSAGLRPDTQYF	TRBJ2-3	TRBV4-3
CASSPERRTDTQYF	TRBJ2-3	TRBV7-9
CASSPQMVGQLNSPLHF	TRBJ1-6	TRBV18
CASSLEAGRGETQYF	TRBJ2-5	TRBV7-7
CASSVARDEGTQYF	TRBJ2-5	TRBV9
CASSYSDRGGNQPQHF	TRBJ1-5	TRBV6-2/TRBV6-3
CASSFKGGLAGLSSYNEQFF	TRBJ2-1	TRBV6-2/TRBV6-3
CASLGQLSYEQYF	TRBJ2-7	TRBV6-6
CASSPFDGTLTSDTQYF	TRBJ2-3	TRBV2
CATSAGNQPQHF	TRBJ1-5	TRBV24-1
CASSRADRGRETQYF	TRBJ2-5	TRBV5-4